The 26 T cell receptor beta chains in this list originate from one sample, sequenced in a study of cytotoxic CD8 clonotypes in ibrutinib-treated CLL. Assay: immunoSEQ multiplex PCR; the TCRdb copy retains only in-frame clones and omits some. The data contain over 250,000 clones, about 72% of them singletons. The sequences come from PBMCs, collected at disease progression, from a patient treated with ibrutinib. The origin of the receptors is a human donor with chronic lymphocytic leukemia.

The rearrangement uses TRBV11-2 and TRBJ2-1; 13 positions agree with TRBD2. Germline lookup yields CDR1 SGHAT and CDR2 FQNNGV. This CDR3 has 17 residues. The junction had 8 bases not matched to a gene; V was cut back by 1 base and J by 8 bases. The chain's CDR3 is CASSLALGGLAGDEQFF. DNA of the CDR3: TGTGCCAGCAGCTTAGCTCTTGGTGGACTAGCGGGAGATGAGCAGTTCTTC.

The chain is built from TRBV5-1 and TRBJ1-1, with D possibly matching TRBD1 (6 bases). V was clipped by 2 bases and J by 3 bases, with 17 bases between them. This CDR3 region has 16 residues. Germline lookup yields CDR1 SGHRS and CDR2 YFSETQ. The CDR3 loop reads CASSFLQGRKDTEAFF. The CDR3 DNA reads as TGCGCCAGCAGCTTTTTACAGGGACGGAAGGACACTGAAGCTTTCTTT.

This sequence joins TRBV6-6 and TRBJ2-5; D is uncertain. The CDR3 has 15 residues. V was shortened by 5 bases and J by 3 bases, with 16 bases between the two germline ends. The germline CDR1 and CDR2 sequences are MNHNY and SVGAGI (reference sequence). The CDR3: CASSRPSAPKETQYF. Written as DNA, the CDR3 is TGTGCCAGCAGTCGACCTTCGGCCCCAAAAGAGACCCAGTACTTC.

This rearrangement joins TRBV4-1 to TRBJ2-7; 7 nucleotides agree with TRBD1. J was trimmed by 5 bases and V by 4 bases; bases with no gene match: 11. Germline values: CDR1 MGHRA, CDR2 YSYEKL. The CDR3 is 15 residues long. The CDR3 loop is CASSPLPRTGNEQYF. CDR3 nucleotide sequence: TGCGCCAGCAGCCCCCTCCCGAGGACAGGTAACGAGCAGTACTTC.

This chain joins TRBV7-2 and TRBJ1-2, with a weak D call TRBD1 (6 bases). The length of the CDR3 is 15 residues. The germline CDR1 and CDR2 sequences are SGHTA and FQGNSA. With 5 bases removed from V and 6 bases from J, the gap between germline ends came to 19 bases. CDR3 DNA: TGTGCCAGCAGCGTAAACCTACAGGGAGTGGATGGCTACACCTTC. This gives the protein CASSVNLQGVDGYTF. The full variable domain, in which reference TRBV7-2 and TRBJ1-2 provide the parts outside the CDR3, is GAGVSQSPSNKVTEKGKDVELRCDPISGHTALYWYRQSLGQGLEFLIYFQGNSAPDKSGLPSDRFSAERTGGSVSTLTIQRTQQEDSAVYLCASSVNLQGVDGYTFGSGTRLTVV.

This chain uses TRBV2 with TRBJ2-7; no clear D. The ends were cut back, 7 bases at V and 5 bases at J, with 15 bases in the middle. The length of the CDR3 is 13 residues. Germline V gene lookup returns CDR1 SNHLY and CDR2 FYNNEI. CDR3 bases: TGTGCCAGCAAGTCGAGGAGTAGGAACGAGCAGTACTTC. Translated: CASKSRSRNEQYF.

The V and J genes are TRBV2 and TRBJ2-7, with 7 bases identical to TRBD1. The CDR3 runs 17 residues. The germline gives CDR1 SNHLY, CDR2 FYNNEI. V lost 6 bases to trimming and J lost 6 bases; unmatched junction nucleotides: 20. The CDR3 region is CASSPGGLQGILGEQYF. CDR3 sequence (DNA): TGTGCCAGCAGCCCAGGGGGTCTACAGGGAATTCTGGGCGAGCAGTACTTC.

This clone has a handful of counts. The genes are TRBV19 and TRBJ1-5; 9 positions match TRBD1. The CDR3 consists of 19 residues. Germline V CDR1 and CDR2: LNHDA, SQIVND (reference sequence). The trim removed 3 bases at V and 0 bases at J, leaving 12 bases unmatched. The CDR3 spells CASSMSGTGHSYSNQPQHF. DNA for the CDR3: TGTGCCAGTAGTATGTCAGGGACAGGGCATTCATATAGCAATCAGCCCCAGCATTTT.

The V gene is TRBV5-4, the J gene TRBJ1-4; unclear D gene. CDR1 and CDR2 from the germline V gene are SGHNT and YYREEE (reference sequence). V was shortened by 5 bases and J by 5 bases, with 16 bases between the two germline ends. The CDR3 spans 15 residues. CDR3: CASSSKRNSNEKLFF. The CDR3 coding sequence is TGTGCCAGCAGTTCGAAGCGGAACTCAAATGAAAAACTGTTTTTT.

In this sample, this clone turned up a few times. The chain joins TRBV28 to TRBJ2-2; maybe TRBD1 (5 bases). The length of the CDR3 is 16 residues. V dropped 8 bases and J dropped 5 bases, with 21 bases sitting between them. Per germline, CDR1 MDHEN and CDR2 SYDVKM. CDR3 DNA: TGTGCCAGCCGTCGGCAGGGCAGTCTGATAACCGGGGAGCTGTTTTTT. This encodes CASRRQGSLITGELFF.

The CDR3 coding sequence is TGCGCCAGCAGCCTCGGGACAGGTGAAGCTTTCTTT. Translated: CASSLGTGEAFF. The rearrangement joins TRBV5-1 to TRBJ1-1; 8 bases line up with TRBD1. Trimming at V came to 4 bases and at J to 7 bases, leaving 3 bases not matched to a gene. Germline assignment: CDR1 SGHRS and CDR2 YFSETQ. This CDR3 region has 12 residues.

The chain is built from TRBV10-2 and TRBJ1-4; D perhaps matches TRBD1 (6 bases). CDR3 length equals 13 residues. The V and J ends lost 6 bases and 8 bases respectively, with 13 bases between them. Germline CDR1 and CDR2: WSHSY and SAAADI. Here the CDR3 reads CASRGGTIEKLFF. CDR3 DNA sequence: TGCGCCAGCAGGGGGGGGACAATAGAAAAACTGTTTTTT.

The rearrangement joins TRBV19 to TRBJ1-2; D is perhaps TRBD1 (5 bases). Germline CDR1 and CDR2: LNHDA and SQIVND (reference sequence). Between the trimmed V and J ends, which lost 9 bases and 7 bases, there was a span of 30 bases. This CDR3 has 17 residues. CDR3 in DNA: TGTGCCAGCGGGTGGGGACTACCTCGTCTACCTTCGGGTGGCTACACCTTC. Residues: CASGWGLPRLPSGGYTF.

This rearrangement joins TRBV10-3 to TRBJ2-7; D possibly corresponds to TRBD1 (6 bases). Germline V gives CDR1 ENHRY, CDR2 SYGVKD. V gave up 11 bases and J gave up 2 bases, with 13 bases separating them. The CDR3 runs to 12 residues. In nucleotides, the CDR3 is TGTGCCGTCCGGGACATCGCCTACGAGCAGTACTTC. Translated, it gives CAVRDIAYEQYF.

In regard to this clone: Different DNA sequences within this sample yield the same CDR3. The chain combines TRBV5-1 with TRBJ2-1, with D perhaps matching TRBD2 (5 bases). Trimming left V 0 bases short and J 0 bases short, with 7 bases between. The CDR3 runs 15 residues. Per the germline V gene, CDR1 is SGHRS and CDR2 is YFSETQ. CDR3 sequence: CASSLAGSSYNEQFF. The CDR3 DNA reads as TGCGCCAGCAGCTTGGCGGGGAGCTCCTACAATGAGCAGTTCTTC.

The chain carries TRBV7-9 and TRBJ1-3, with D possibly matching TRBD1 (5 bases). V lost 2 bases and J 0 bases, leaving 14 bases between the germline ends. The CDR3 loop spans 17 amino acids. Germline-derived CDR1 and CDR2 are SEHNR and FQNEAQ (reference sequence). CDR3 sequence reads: CASSLSFGGNSGNTIYF. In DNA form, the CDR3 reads TGTGCCAGCAGCTTATCTTTTGGGGGTAACTCTGGAAACACCATATATTTT. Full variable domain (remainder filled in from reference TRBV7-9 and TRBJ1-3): DTGVSQNPRHKITKRGQNVTFRCDPISEHNRLYWYRQTLGQGPEFLTYFQNEAQLEKSRLLSDRFSAERPKGSFSTLEIQRTEQGDSAMYLCASSLSFGGNSGNTIYFGEGSWLTVV.

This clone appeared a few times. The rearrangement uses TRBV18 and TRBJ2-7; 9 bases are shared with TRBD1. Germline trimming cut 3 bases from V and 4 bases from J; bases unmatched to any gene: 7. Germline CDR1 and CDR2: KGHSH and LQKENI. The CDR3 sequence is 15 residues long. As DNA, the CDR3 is TGTGCCAGCTCACCTCGACAGGGGGTGGGGTACGAGCAGTACTTC. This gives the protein CASSPRQGVGYEQYF.

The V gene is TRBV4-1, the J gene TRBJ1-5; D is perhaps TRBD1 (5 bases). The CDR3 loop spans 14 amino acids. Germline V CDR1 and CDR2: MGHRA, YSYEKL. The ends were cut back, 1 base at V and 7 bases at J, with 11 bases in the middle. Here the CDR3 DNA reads TGCGCCAGCAGCCAAGCCCGGGACGAACAGCCCCAGCATTTT. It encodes CASSQARDEQPQHF.

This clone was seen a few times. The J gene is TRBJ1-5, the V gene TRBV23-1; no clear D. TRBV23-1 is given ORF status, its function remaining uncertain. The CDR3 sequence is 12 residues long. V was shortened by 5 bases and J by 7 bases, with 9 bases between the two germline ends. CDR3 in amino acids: CASSTRIQPQHF. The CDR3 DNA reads TGCGCCAGCAGTACCCGAATCCAGCCCCAGCATTTT.

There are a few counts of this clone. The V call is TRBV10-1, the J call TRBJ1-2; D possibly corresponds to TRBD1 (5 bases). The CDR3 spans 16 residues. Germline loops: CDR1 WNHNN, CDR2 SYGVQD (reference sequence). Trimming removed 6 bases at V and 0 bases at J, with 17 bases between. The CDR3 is CASSPGAGLANYGYTF. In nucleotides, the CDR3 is TGCGCCAGCAGCCCTGGGGCAGGGCTGGCTAACTATGGCTACACCTTC.

The CDR3 sequence is CASTRGSGSGANVLTF. As DNA, the CDR3 is TGTGCCAGCACCCGGGGATCCGGATCTGGGGCCAACGTCCTGACTTTC. The gene calls are TRBV2 and TRBJ2-6, with a possible D match to TRBD2 (5 bases). Germline values: CDR1 SNHLY, CDR2 FYNNEI. CDR3 length: 16 amino acids. Trimming cost V 7 bases and J 1 base, with 14 bases left between them.

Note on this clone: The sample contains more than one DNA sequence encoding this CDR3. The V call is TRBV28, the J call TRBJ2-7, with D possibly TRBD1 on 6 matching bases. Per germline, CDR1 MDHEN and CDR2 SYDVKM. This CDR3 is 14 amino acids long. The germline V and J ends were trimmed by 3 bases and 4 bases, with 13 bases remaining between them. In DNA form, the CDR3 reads TGTGCCAGCAGTTTTGGGGGCTTGGTATACGAGCAGTACTTC. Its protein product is CASSFGGLVYEQYF.

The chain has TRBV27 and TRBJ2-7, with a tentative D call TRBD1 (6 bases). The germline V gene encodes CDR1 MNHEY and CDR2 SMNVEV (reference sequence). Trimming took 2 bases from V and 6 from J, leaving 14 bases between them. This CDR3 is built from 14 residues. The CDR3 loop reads CASSLPDRLGEQYF. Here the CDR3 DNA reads TGTGCCAGCAGTTTACCGGACAGATTGGGCGAGCAGTACTTC.

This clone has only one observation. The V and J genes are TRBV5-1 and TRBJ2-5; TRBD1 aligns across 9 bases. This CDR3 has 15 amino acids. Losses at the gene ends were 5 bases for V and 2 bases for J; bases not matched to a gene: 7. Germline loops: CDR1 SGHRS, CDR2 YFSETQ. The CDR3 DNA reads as TGCGCCAGCAGGGCCGGGACAGGGAATCAAGAGACCCAGTACTTC. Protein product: CASRAGTGNQETQYF.

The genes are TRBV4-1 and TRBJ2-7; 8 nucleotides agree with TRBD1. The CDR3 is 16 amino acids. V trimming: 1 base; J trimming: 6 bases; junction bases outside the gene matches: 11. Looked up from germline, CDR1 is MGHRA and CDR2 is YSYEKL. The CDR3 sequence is CASSQGQGLGMSEQYF. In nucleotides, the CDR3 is TGCGCCAGCAGCCAAGGACAGGGGTTGGGGATGAGCGAGCAGTACTTC.

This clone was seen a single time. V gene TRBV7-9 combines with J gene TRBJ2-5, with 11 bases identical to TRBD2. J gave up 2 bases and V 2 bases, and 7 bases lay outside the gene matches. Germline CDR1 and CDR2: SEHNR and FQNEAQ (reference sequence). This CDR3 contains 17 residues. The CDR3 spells CASSLPASGGYQETQYF. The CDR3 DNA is TGTGCCAGCAGCTTACCGGCTAGCGGGGGGTATCAAGAGACCCAGTACTTC.